This T cell receptor (beta chain) was obtained from a study of graft-versus-host responses after intestinal transplantation. Study overall: Once they had received anti-thymocyte globulin induction, all recipients took tacrolimus and steroids for approximately three years.

General observations from the study: Peak levels of circulating GvH clones tracked with early post-transplant HvG declines. Subjects displaying graft-donor T cell macrochimerism possessed elevated graft-versus-host to host-versus-graft clonal ratios inside allografts.

TCRdb's copy holds only in-frame clones and misses some; the assay was immunoSEQ multiplex PCR. This table has 90,000 to 150,000 clones, approximately 95% appearing once. The count of this clone is one. Its cognate antigen is unknown. This sequence was found in a human donor who received an intestinal transplant. Source: unstimulated CD8+ T cells sorted from spleen or lymph node cells, taken before intestinal transplant.

This CDR3 reads CAWSPGNGDEQYF. CDR3 sequence (DNA): TGTGCCTGGAGTCCGGGAAACGGGGACGAGCAGTACTTC. V usage is TRBV30 and J usage is TRBJ2-7, with D tentatively TRBD2 (5 bases). This CDR3 has 13 amino acids. Germline-derived CDR1 and CDR2 are GTSNPN and SVGIG (reference sequence). With 2 bases removed from V and 5 bases from J, the gap between germline ends came to 13 bases.